The 5 T cell receptor beta chains reported below all come from one sample, sequenced in a study of blood T cells in healthy people across ages. The use of a sample-barcoded 5' primer and a J-beta primer mix characterized a second PCR of about 7 to 12 cycles. TCRdb redid the calling of the 5' RACE reads with MiXCR, one entry per CDR3 protein. The sample lists 650,000 to 800,000 distinct CDR3 sequences; 44% were seen once. The sample taken for sequencing was blood. These receptors were taken from a man in his 60s in good health.

This clonotype has just a few counts. The V and J genes are TRBV5-5 and TRBJ2-7, with D perhaps matching TRBD1 or TRBD2 (6 bases each). TRBJ2-4 explains the end of the DNA better; the J call may be wrong. Germline assignment: CDR1 SGHKS and CDR2 YYEKEE (reference sequence). CDR3 size: 13 residues. The DNA for the CDR3 is TGTGCCAGCAGCTGGAGGGGGAGAGACATTCAGTACTTC. Its translation: CASSWRGRDIQYF.

Comment on this clonotype: The junction departs from germline at one end; a sequencing error may be responsible. The V gene is TRBV7-9, the J gene TRBJ2-5; either TRBD1 or TRBD2 may fit D (5 bases each). The CDR3 is made up of 13 amino acids. Germline V CDR1 and CDR2: SEHNR, FQNEAQ (reference sequence). The CDR3 sequence: CASSLIEGETQYF. As DNA, the CDR3 is TGTGCTAGCAGCTTAATCGAGGGGGAGACCCAGTACTTC. Complete variable domain (other parts from reference TRBV7-9 and TRBJ2-5): DTGVSQNPRHKITKRGQNVTFRCDPISEHNRLYWYRQTLGQGPEFLTYFQNEAQLEKSRLLSDRFSAERPKGSFSTLEIQRTEQGDSAMYLCASSLIEGETQYFGPGTRLLVL.

The sample holds a few counts of this clonotype. This chain joins TRBV20-1 and TRBJ2-7; D may be TRBD2 (5 bases). V lost 4 bases and J lost 0, with 16 bases in between. Germline lookup yields CDR1 DFQATT and CDR2 SNEGSKA (reference sequence). The CDR3 is 15 residues long. The CDR3 loop is CSAKRAAEFSYEQYF. As DNA, the CDR3 is TGCAGTGCTAAAAGGGCAGCGGAGTTCTCCTACGAGCAGTACTTC.

The J gene is TRBJ2-1, the V gene TRBV6-5; TRBD2 is a possible D gene (7 bases). Trimming removed 2 bases at V and 9 bases at J, with 14 bases between. The CDR3 is 14 residues long. The germline V gene encodes CDR1 MNHEY and CDR2 SVGAGI. The CDR3: CASSYGRGLGEQFF. The CDR3 region has the DNA TGTGCCAGCAGTTACGGGCGGGGGCTCGGTGAGCAGTTCTTC.

The chain couples TRBV2 to TRBJ1-4; tentatively, D is TRBD1 (5 bases). V shed 6 bases and J shed 0 bases, with 11 bases lying between them. This CDR3 region has 15 residues. Germline V gene sequence: CDR1 SNHLY, CDR2 FYNNEI. CDR3 protein: CASSRQTATNEKLFF. Written as DNA, the CDR3 is TGTGCCAGCAGCCGACAGACAGCAACTAATGAAAAACTGTTTTTT.